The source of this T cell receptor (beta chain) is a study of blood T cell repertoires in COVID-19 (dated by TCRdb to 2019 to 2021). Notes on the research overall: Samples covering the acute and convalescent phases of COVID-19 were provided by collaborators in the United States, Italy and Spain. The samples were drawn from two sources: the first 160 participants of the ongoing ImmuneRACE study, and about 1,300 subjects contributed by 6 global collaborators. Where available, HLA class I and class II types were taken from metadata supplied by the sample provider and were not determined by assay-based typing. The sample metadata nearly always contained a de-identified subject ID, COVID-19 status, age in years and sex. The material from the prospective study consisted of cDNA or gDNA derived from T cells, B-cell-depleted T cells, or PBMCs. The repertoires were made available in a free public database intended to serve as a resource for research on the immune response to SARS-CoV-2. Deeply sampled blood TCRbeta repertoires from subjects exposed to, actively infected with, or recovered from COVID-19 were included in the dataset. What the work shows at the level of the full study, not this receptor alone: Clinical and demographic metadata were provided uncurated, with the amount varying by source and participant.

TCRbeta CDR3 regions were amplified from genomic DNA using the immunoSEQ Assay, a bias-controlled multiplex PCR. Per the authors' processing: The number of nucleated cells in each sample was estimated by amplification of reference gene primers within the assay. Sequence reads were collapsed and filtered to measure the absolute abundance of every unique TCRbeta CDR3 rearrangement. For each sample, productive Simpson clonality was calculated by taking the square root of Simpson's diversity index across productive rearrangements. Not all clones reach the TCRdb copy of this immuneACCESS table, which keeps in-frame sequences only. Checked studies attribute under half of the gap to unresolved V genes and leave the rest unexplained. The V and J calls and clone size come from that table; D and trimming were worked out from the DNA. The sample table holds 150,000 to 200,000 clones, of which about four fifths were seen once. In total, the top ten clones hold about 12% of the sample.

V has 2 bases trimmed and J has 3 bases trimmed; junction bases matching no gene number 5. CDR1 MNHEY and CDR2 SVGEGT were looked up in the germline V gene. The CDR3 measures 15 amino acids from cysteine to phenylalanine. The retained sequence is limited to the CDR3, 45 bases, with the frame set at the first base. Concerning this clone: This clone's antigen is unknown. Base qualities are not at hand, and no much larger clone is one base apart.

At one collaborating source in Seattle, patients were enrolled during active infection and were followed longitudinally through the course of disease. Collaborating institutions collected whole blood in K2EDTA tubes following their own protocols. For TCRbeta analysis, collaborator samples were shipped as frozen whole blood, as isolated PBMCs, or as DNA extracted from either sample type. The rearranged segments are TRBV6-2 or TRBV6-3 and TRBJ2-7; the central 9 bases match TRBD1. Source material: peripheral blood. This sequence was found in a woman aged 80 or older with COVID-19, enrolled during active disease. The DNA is TGTGCCAGCAGTTACCCTCCGGGACAGGGCTACGAGCAGTACTTC. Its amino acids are CASSYPPGQGYEQYF.